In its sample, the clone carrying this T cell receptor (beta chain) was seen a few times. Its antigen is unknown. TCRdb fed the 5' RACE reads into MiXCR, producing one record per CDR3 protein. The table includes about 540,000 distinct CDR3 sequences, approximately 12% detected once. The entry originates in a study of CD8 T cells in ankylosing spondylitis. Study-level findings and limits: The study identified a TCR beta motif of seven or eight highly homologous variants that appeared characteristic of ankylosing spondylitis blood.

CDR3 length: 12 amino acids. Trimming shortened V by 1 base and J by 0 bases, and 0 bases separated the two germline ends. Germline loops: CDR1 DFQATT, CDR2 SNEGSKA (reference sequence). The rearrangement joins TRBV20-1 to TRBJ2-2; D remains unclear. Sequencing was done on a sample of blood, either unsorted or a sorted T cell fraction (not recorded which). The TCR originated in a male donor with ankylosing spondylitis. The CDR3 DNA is TGCAGTGCTAGAGCGAACACCGGGGAGCTGTTTTTT. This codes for CSARANTGELFF.